This record looks at one TCR beta chain sequence and its context. The antigen remains unidentified. The data originate from a study of T cell responses to AZD1222 COVID-19 vaccine. The overall study: It was second doses at about 4 or about 12 weeks that were pooled. General study findings and limits: Among spike-specific TCRs, nearly half reportedly target unmutated variant regions.

Trimming shortened V by 1 base and J by 5 bases, and 11 bases separated the two germline ends. The germline gives CDR1 LNHNV, CDR2 YYDKDF (reference sequence). The length of the CDR3 is 14 residues. The assay was immunoSEQ multiplex PCR, and TCRdb's table has in-frame clones only and misses some. The sample lists 120,000 or so clones, over 80% occurring once. The gene calls are TRBV15 and TRBJ2-5; tentatively, D is TRBD2 (6 bases). The sequence was collected from an adult in good health. The sequencing here drew on peripheral blood, taken on day 0 of AZD1222 vaccination. The CDR3 loop is CATSRVGGAETQYF. CDR3 nucleotides: TGTGCCACCAGCAGAGTTGGAGGGGCCGAGACCCAGTACTTC.